This entry describes one TCR beta chain. The antigen is unknown. There are 14 residues in the CDR3. V was clipped by 5 bases and J by 7 bases, with 17 bases between them. From germline, CDR1 is MNHEY and CDR2 SVGAGI. This record belongs to a study of cytomegalovirus exposure and HLA in healthy donors. Findings and caveats of the study: TRBV6-2, TRBV6-3 and other indistinguishable V segments were excluded. In a later analysis, CMV-associated beta chains were mostly HLA-associated, it appeared. In a later analysis, a missense DCLRE1C variant was linked to TCR beta V- and J-gene trimming. Equally common other TCR beta chains were less clonally expanded than HLA-associated ones, a later analysis found.

PCR employed 60 Vbeta and 13 Jbeta primers. Profiled with immunoSEQ multiplex PCR; TCRdb holds only in-frame clones, not every one. The repertoire holds approximately 140,000 clones, roughly 78% seen once, with about 5.9% in the top ten. The source material was PBMCs. The chain couples TRBV6-5 to TRBJ1-2; weak D call: TRBD1 (6 bases). The sequence was collected from a man aged 45-65 years in good health and CMV-seropositive. The CDR3 DNA is TGTGCCAGCAGTGCAAACAGGGTTCCGGGTGGCTACACCTTC. Residues: CASSANRVPGGYTF.